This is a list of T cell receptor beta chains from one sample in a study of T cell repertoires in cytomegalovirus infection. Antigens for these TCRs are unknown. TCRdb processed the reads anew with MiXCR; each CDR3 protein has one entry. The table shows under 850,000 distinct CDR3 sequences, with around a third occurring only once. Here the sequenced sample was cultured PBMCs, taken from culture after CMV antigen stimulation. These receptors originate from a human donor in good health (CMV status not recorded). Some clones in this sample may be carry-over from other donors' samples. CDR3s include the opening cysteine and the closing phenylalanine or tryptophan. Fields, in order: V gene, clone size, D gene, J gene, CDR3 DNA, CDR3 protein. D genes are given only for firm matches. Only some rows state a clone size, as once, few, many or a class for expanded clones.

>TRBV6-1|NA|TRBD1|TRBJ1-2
TGTGCCAGCAGGCGGGACAGGCCAAATGGCTACACCTTC
CASRRDRPNGYTF
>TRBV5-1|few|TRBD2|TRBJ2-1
TGCGCCAGCAGCTTGCTTGGGACTACAGCCTACAATGAGCAGTTCTTC
CASSLLGTTAYNEQFF
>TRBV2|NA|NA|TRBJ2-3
TGTGCCAGCGGGGACGCAGCGGAAGACACAGATACGCAGTATTTT
CASGDAAEDTDTQYF
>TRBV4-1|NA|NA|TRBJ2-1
TGTGCCAGCAGCCAAGGCGGACAGACGAACAATGAGCAGTTCTTC
CASSQGGQTNNEQFF
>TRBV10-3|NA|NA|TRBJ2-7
TGTGCCATCAGTGGGGGCCCGATACAGGAGAGTCTGGGCGAGCAGTACTTC
CAISGGPIQESLGEQYF
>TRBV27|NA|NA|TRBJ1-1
TGTGCCAGCAGTTTTTCCGTCTCGAAGGCGAACACTGAAGCTTTCTTT
CASSFSVSKANTEAFF
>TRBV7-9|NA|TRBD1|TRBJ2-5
TGTGCCGTCAGGCGGAGGACAGGAGAGACCCAGTACTTC
CAVRRRTGETQYF
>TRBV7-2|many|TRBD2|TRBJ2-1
TGTGCCAGCAGATTAGCGGGGGGGCCGCCTAAAGAGCAGTTCTTC
CASRLAGGPPKEQFF
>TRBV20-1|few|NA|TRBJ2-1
TGCAGTGCTAGAGATCTGAATATTGAGCAGTTCTTC
CSARDLNIEQFF
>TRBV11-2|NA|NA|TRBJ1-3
TGTGCCAGCAGCTCGGACGCGAGCTCTGGAAACACCATATATTTT
CASSSDASSGNTIYF
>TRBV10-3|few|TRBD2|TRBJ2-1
TGTGCCATCAGGGACCCTAGCGGGGTTTACAATGAGCAGTTCTTC
CAIRDPSGVYNEQFF
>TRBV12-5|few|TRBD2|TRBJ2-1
TGTGCTAGTGGTTTGGCAAATGGACTAGCGGGCCACAATGAGCAGTTCTTC
CASGLANGLAGHNEQFF
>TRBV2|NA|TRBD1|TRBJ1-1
TGTGCCAGCAGTGTCGGCAGGGGGAGGGCTTTCTTT
CASSVGRGRAFF
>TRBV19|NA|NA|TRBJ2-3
TGTGCCACTGGAGGACTACTGCAAGATACGCAGTATTTT
CATGGLLQDTQYF
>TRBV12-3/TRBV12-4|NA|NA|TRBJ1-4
TGTGCCAGCAGTCCGGGACACTATCGCGATGAAAAACTGTTTTTT
CASSPGHYRDEKLFF
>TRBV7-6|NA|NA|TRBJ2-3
TGTGCCAGCAGCTTAACCCGCGGGCTCCGGGGAGATACGCAGTATTTT
CASSLTRGLRGDTQYF
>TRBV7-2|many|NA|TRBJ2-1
TGTGCCAGCAGCTTACTGGGGCTCAGCTACAATGAGCAGTTCTTC
CASSLLGLSYNEQFF
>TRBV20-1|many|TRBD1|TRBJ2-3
TGCAGTGCTGGGCCCACAGGGGGTGGTGGCACAGATACGCAGTATTTT
CSAGPTGGGGTDTQYF
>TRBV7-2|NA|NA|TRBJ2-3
TGTGCCAGCAGCTTCGGGTGGGGCGGCACAGATACGCAGTATTTT
CASSFGWGGTDTQYF
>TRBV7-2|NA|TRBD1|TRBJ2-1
TGTGCCAGCAGCGGGGACAGGGTCGCCCCTAGTTTCTTC
CASSGDRVAPSFF
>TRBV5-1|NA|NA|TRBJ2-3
TGCGCCAGCAGCCCATCGGGACACCGCACAGATACGCAGTATTTT
CASSPSGHRTDTQYF
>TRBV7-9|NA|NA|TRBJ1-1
TGTGCCAGCAGCCCGAAGGTGACCACTGAAGCTTTCTTT
CASSPKVTTEAFF
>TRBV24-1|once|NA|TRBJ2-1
TGTGCCACCAGTGATGGGCTAGCCTACAATGAGCAGTTCTTC
CATSDGLAYNEQFF
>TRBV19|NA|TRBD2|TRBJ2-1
TGTGCCAGTAGTATCGGGCTAGCGGGGAGCTCCTACAATGAGCAGTTCTTC
CASSIGLAGSSYNEQFF
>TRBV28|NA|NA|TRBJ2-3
TGTGCCTGGGGTCGGGGAGGAAATACGCAGTATTTT
CAWGRGGNTQYF
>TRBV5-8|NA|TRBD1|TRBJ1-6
TGTGCCAGCAGCTTGGGGGACAGCATCAATTCACCCCTCCACTTT
CASSLGDSINSPLHF
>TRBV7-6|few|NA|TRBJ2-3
TGTGCCAGCAGCCCCAGGGGAGTAGGGGGACCCACAGATACGCAGTATTTT
CASSPRGVGGPTDTQYF
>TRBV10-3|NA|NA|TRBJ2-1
TGTGCCATCCGGGACCCCCTGACTAGTCGCTACAATGAGCAGTTCTTC
CAIRDPLTSRYNEQFF
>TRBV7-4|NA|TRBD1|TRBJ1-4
TGTGCCAGCAGCCCACAGGGGGCGCAGGGTGAAAAACTGTTTTTT
CASSPQGAQGEKLFF
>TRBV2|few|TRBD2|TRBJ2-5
TGTGCCAGCAAAGCGGGACTAGCGGGAGGACAAGAGACCCAGTACTTC
CASKAGLAGGQETQYF
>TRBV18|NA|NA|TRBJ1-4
TGTGCCAGCTCACCAGCGCAGGGTAATGAAAAACTGTTTTTT
CASSPAQGNEKLFF
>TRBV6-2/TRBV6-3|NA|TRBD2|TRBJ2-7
TGTGCCAGCAGCTGGCCGATACTAGCGGGGGCCATTAGCTCCTACGAGCAGTACTTC
CASSWPILAGAISSYEQYF
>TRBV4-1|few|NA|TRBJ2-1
TGCGCCAGCAGCCAAGATTTGAGCGGTCGACAGCAGTTCTTC
CASSQDLSGRQQFF
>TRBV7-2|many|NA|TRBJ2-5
TGTGCCAGCAGCTCCTTAGGAGAGACCCAGTACTTC
CASSSLGETQYF
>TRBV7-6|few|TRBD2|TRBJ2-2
TGTGCCAGCAGCTTAGCACTAGCGGGGGGAACGAACACCGGGGAGCTGTTTTTT
CASSLALAGGTNTGELFF
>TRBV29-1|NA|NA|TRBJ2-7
TGCAGCGTTGGCAGGGTAAACTACGAGCAGTACTTC
CSVGRVNYEQYF
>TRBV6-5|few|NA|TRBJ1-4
TGTGCCAGCAGTTACTCCCCGGGACACCGACGGGAAAAACTGTTTTTT
CASSYSPGHRREKLFF
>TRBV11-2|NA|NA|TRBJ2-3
TGTGCCAGCAGCACCTCGGCGGGAAGTGATACGCAGTATTTT
CASSTSAGSDTQYF
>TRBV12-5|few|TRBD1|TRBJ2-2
TGTGCTAGTGGGGCCGGGACAGCCAACACCGGGGAGCTGTTTTTT
CASGAGTANTGELFF
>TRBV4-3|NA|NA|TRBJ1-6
TGCGCCAGCAGCCTAAAGCGGGGGGAGCCCCTCCACTTT
CASSLKRGEPLHF
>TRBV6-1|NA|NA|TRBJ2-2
TGTGCCAGCAGTCTCAAACGGAACACCGGGGAGCTGTTTTTT
CASSLKRNTGELFF
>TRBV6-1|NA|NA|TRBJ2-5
TGTGCCAGTCGGGAACGGGGCAAAGAGACCCAGTACTTC
CASRERGKETQYF
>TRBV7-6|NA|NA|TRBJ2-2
TGTGCCAGCAGCTCCGGGTATTCGAACACCGGGGAGCTGTTTTTT
CASSSGYSNTGELFF
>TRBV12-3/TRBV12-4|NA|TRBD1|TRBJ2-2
TGTGCCAGCAGTGCACAGGGGGCCCTCCCCACCGGGGAGCTGTTTTTT
CASSAQGALPTGELFF
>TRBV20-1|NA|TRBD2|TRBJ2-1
TGCAGTGCTAGGGGACTAGCAGAGGCGCAGTTCTTC
CSARGLAEAQFF
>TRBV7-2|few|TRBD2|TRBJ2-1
TGTGCCAGCGACTCCGGGACTAAGTTTTACAATGAGCAGTTCTTC
CASDSGTKFYNEQFF
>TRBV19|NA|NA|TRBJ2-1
TGTGCCAGTCGCCTAAGTATGCATGAGCAGTTCTTC
CASRLSMHEQFF
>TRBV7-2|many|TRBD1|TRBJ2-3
TGTGCCAGCAGATATCTCGGGACAGTGTCAGATACGCAGTATTTT
CASRYLGTVSDTQYF
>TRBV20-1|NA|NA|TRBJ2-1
TGCAGTGCTAGACATCGATCCCGGATGAATGAGCAGTTCTTC
CSARHRSRMNEQFF
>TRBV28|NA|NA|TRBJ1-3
TGTGCCATCGGGACAATCTCTGGAAACACCATATATTTT
CAIGTISGNTIYF
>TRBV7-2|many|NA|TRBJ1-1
TGTGCCAGCAGCTTACAAGGTGGGGGTACTGAAGCTTTCTTT
CASSLQGGGTEAFF
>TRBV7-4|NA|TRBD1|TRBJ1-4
TGTGCCAGCAGCCCCTGGACAGGTCAAAATGAAAAACTGTTTTTT
CASSPWTGQNEKLFF
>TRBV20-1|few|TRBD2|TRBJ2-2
TGCAGTGCTAGAGATTCCGGGACTATAAGCACCGGGGAGCTGTTTTTT
CSARDSGTISTGELFF
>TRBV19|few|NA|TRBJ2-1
TGTGCCAGCCGCCAGGGCCCGTGGGATGAGCAGTTCTTC
CASRQGPWDEQFF
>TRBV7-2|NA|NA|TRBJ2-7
TGTGCCAGCAAGCAGGCTGGTGGCGAGCAGTACTTC
CASKQAGGEQYF
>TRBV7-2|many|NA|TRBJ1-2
TGTGCCAGCAGAGTGGTTTCGTCAAGCTATGGCTACACCTTC
CASRVVSSSYGYTF
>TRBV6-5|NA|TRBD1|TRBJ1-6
TGTGCCAGCAGTTACTCCCGGGACAGGCAACGGTCCCTCCACTTT
CASSYSRDRQRSLHF
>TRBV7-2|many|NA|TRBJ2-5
TGTGCCAGCAGCCCGCGACAGATCCAAGAGACCCAGTACTTC
CASSPRQIQETQYF
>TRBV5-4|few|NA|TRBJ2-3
TGTGCCAGCAGCTTGATCCAGGTGGAAGATACGCAGTATTTT
CASSLIQVEDTQYF
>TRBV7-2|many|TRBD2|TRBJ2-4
TGTGCCAGCAGCTCTAGCGGGACGGTAGCCAAAAACATTCAGTACTTC
CASSSSGTVAKNIQYF